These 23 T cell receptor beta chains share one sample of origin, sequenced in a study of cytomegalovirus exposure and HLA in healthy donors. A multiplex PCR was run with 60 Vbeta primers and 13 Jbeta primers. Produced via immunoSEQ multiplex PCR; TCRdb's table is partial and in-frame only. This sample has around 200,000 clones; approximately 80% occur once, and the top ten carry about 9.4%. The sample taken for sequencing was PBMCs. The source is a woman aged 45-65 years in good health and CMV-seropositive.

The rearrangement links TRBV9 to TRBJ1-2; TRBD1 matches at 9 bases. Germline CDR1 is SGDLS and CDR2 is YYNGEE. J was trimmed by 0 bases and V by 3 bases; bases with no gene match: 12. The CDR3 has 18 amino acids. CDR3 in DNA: TGTGCCAGCAGCGCCGCCCGGGACAGGGATAACTCTAACTATGGCTACACCTTC. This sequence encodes CASSAARDRDNSNYGYTF.

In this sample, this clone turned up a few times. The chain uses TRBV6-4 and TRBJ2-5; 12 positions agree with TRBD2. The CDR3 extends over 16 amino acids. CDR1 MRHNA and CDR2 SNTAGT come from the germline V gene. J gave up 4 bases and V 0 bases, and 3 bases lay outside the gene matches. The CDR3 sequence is CASSDSASGGAETQYF. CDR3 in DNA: TGTGCCAGCAGTGACTCGGCTAGCGGGGGGGCAGAGACCCAGTACTTC.

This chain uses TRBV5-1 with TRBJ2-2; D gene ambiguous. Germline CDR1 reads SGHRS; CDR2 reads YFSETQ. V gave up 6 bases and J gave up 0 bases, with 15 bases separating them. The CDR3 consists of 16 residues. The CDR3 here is CASTEKAAPNTGELFF. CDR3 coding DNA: TGCGCCAGCACCGAGAAGGCGGCTCCGAACACCGGGGAGCTGTTTTTT.

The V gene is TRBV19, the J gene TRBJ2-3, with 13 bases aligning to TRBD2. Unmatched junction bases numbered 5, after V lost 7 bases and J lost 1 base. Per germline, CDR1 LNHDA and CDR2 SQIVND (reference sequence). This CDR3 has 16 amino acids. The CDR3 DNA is TGTGCCAGTACCGGGACTAGCGGGGTCCGCACAGATACGCAGTATTTT. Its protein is CASTGTSGVRTDTQYF.

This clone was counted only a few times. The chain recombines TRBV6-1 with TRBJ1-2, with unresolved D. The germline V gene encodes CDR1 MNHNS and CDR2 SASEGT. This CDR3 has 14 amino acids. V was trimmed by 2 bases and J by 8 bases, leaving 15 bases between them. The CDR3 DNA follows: TGTGCCAGCAGTGAACTGGCAGGCCTTAGGGGCTACACCTTC. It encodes CASSELAGLRGYTF.

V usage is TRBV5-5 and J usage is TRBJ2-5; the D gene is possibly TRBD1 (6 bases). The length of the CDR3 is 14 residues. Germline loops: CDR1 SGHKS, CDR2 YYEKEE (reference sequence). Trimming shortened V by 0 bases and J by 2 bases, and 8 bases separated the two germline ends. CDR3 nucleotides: TGTGCCAGCAGCTTGGACAGGGCTCAAGAGACCCAGTACTTC. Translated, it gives CASSLDRAQETQYF.

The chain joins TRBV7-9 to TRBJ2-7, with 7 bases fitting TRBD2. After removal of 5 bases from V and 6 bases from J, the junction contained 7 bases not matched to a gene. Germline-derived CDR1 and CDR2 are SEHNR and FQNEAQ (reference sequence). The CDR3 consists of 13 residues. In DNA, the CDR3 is TGTGCCAGCAGCACGGGGGGACCGACCGAGCAGTACTTC. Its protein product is CASSTGGPTEQYF.

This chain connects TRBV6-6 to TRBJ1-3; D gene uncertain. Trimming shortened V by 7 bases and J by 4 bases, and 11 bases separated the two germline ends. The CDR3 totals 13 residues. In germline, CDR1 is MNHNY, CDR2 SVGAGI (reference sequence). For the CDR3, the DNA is TGTGCCAGCACCGGGATTCTCGGAAACACCATATATTTT. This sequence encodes CASTGILGNTIYF.

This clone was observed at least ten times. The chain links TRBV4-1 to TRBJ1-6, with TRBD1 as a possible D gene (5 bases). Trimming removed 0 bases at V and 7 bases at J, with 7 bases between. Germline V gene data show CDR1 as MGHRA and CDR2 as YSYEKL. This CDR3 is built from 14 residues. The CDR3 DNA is TGCGCCAGCAGCCAAGACAGGGCCAATTCACCCCTCCACTTT. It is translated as CASSQDRANSPLHF.

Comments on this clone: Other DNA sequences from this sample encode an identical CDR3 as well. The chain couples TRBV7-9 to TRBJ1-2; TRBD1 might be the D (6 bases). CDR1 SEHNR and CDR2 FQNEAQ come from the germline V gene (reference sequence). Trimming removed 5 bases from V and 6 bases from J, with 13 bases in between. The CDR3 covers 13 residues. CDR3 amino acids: CASSLQGTHGYTF. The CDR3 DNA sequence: TGTGCCAGCAGCCTACAGGGAACACATGGCTACACCTTC.

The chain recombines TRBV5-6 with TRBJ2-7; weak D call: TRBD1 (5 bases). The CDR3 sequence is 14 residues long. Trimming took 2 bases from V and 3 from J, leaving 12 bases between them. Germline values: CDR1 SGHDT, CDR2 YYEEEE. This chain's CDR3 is CASSLFNRRYEQYF. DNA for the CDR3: TGTGCCAGCAGCTTATTTAACAGGCGCTACGAGCAGTACTTC.

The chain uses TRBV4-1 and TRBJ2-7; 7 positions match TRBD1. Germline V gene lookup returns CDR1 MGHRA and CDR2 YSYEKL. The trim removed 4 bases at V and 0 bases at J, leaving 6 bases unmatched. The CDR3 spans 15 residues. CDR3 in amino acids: CASSPGTESSYEQYF. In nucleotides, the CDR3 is TGCGCCAGCAGCCCCGGGACAGAGAGCTCCTACGAGCAGTACTTC.

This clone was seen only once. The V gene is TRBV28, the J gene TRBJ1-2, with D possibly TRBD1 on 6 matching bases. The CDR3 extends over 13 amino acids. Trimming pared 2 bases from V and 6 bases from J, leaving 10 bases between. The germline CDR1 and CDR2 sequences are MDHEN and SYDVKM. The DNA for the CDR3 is TGTGCCAGCAGTTTAATACAGGGTAATGGCTACACCTTC. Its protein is CASSLIQGNGYTF.

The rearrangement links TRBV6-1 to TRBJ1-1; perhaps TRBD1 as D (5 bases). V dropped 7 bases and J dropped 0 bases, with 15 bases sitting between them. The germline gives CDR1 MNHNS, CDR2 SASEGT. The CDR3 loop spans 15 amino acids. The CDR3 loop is CASTPPQGVNTEAFF. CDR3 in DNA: TGTGCCAGCACCCCTCCTCAGGGTGTGAACACTGAAGCTTTCTTT.

The CDR3 nucleotides read TGTGCTAGTGGTCCAGGGACAGAGTATGGATACGAGCAGTACTTC. This translates into CASGPGTEYGYEQYF. The chain joins TRBV12-5 to TRBJ2-7, with 7 bases matching TRBD1. V lost 5 bases and J lost 4; bases outside the gene matches: 11. Germline V CDR1 and CDR2: LGHNT, FRNRAP. CDR3 size: 15 residues.

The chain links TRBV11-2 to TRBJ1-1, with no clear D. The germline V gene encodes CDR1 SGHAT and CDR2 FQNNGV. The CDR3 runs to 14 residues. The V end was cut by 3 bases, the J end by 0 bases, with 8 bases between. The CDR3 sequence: CASSFWQMNTEAFF. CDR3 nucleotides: TGTGCCAGCAGCTTTTGGCAGATGAACACTGAAGCTTTCTTT. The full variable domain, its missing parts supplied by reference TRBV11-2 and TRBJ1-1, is EAGVAQSPRYKIIEKRQSVAFWCNPISGHATLYWYQQILGQGPKLLIQFQNNGVVDDSQLPKDRFSAERLKGVDSTLKIQPAKLEDSAVYLCASSFWQMNTEAFFGQGTRLTVV.

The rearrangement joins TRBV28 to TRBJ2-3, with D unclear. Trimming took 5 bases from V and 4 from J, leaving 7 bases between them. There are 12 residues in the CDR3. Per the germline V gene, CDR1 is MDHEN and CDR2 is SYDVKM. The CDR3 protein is CASSPPADTQYF. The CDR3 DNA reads TGTGCCAGCAGTCCCCCCGCAGATACGCAGTATTTT. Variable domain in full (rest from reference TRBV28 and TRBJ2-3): DVKVTQSSRYLVKRTGEKVFLECVQDMDHENMFWYRQDPGLGLRLIYFSYDVKMKEKGDIPEGYSVSREKKERFSLILESASTNQTSMYLCASSPPADTQYFGPGTRLTVL.

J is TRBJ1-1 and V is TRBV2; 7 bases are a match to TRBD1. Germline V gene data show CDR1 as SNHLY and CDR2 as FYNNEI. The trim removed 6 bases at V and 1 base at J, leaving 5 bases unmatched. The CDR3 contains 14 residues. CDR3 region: CASSNTGENTEAFF. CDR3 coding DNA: TGTGCCAGCAGCAATACAGGGGAGAACACTGAAGCTTTCTTT.

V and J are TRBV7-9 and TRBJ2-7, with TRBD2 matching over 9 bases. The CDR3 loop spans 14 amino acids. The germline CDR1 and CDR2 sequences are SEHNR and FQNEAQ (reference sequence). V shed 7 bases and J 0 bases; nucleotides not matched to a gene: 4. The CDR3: CASTSGGNSYEQYF. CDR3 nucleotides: TGTGCCAGCACCAGCGGGGGGAACTCCTACGAGCAGTACTTC.

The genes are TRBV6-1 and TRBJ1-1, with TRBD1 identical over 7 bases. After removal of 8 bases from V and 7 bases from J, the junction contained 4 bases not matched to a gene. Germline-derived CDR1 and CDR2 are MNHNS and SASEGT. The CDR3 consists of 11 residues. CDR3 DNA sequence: TGTGCCAGCCGGCGGGACAGTGAAGCTTTCTTT. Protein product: CASRRDSEAFF.

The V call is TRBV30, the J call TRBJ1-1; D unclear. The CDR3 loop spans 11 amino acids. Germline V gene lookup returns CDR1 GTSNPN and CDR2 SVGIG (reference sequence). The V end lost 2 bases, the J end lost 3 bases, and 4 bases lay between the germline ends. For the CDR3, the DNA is TGTGCCTGGAGTTCGGACACTGAAGCTTTCTTT. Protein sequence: CAWSSDTEAFF. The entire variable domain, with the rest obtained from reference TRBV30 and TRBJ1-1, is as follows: SQTIHQWPATLVQPVGSPLSLECTVEGTSNPNLYWYRQAAGRGLQLLFYSVGIGQISSEVPQNLSASRPQDRQFILSSKKLLLSDSGFYLCAWSSDTEAFFGQGTRLTVV.

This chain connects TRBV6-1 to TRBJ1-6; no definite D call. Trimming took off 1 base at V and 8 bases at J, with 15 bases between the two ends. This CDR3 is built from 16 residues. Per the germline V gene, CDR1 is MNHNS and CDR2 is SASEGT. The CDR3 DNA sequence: TGTGCCAGCAGTGAAGGTCCGGGGATGCGTTATTCACCCCTCCACTTT. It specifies CASSEGPGMRYSPLHF.

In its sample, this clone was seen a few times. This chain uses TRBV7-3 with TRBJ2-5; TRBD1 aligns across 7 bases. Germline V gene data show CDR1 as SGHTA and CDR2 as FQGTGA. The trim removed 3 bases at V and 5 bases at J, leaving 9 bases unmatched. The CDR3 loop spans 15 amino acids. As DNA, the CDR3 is TGTGCCAGCAGCTTTGGAAGGGGGCTCGGGGAGACCCAGTACTTC. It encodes CASSFGRGLGETQYF.